The present T cell receptor (beta chain) was sequenced within a study of cytomegalovirus exposure and HLA in healthy donors. Use of 60 Vbeta and 13 Jbeta primers characterized the PCR. TCRdb keeps only in-frame clones here, not all; method: immunoSEQ multiplex PCR. The sample lists around 130,000 clones, 80% seen once, with 3% to 3.5% in the top ten. The CDR3 contains 16 residues. The germline V gene encodes CDR1 LGHNA and CDR2 YSLEER. V was pared by 0 bases and J by 3 bases, with 11 bases between. This clone has more than one count but fewer than ten. The genes are TRBV4-3 and TRBJ1-4; D may be TRBD1 (5 bases). This receptor was obtained from a male donor in good health and CMV-seronegative. The sequencing input was PBMCs. This CDR3 reads CASSQDATEANEKLFF. CDR3 nucleotides: TGCGCCAGCAGCCAAGATGCGACAGAGGCTAATGAAAAACTGTTTTTT.